This passage covers 12 T cell receptor beta chains from one sample sequenced in a study of PD-L1 blockade in urothelial cancer. Measured with immunoSEQ multiplex PCR; TCRdb has only the in-frame clones, and not every one. The sample consists of some 52,000 clones, over 75% of them appearing once. The sequencing here drew on PBMCs, taken around atezolizumab (anti-PD-L1) treatment. The receptors here all came from a man aged 35-49 years with urothelial cancer.

This clone showed up just a few times. V usage is TRBV6-5 and J usage is TRBJ2-5; 9 bases agree with TRBD2. V shed 1 base and J 13 bases; nucleotides not matched to a gene: 13. The CDR3 contains 15 residues. CDR1 is MNHEY and CDR2 is SVGAGI in the germline V gene. In nucleotides, the CDR3 is TGTGCCAGCAGTTACTTGTCGACTAGCGGCGGTGTCCGGTACTTC. This codes for CASSYLSTSGGVRYF.

This clone was counted once. The rearrangement links TRBV9 to TRBJ1-1, with D possibly TRBD1 on 6 matching bases. Germline V gives CDR1 SGDLS, CDR2 YYNGEE. The CDR3 length is 15 residues. V was trimmed by 5 bases and J by 5 bases, leaving 19 bases between them. Here the CDR3 reads CASSGSGLRGTEAFF. The CDR3 region has the DNA TGTGCCAGCAGTGGTTCAGGGTTAAGGGGGACTGAAGCTTTCTTT.

V is TRBV14 and J is TRBJ1-2, with D possibly matching TRBD1 (5 bases). CDR1 and CDR2 (germline): SGHDN, FVKESK. There are 13 residues in the CDR3. V was trimmed by 4 bases and J by 7 bases, leaving 13 bases between them. The CDR3 sequence is CASSPFGRAGYTF. The CDR3 DNA sequence: TGTGCCAGCAGCCCGTTTGGCAGGGCTGGCTACACCTTC.

This sequence joins TRBV7-3 and TRBJ2-2; 11 bases map to TRBD2. With V trimmed by 5 bases and J by 4 bases, 6 bases remained unmatched. Germline CDR1 reads SGHTA; CDR2 reads FQGTGA. CDR3 length: 16 residues. The CDR3 sequence: CASSTVAGGFTGELFF. DNA for the CDR3: TGTGCCAGCAGCACCGTAGCGGGAGGGTTCACCGGGGAGCTGTTTTTT.

This clone was picked up one time. The genes are TRBV7-8 and TRBJ2-2, with TRBD2 identical over 11 bases. The germline V gene has CDR1 SGHVS and CDR2 FQNEAQ. V gave up 2 bases and J gave up 0 bases; unmatched junction bases: 8. The CDR3 covers 19 residues. The CDR3 DNA reads as TGTGCCAGCAGCTTACAGTCTAGCGGGAGGTCCTCGAACACCGGGGAGCTGTTTTTT. Protein sequence: CASSLQSSGRSSNTGELFF.

The chain recombines TRBV7-6 with TRBJ1-1; tentative D call: TRBD1 (6 bases). V was cut by 5 bases and J by 6 bases, with 16 bases left in between. Germline V gives CDR1 SGHVS, CDR2 FNYEAQ. CDR3 size: 14 residues. Written as DNA, the CDR3 is TGTGCCAGCAGCGCCCGGACAGTCTGGGCTGAAGCTTTCTTT. It yields the protein CASSARTVWAEAFF.

This sequence joins TRBV28 and TRBJ1-1; D might be TRBD1 (5 bases). This CDR3 spans 12 amino acids. The germline CDR1 and CDR2 sequences are MDHEN and SYDVKM. V lost 7 bases and J lost 5, with 11 bases in between. CDR3 sequence: CASIVKGTEAFF. The CDR3, as DNA: TGTGCCAGCATCGTGAAGGGGACTGAAGCTTTCTTT.

This chain connects TRBV30 to TRBJ2-7, with D tentatively TRBD2 (5 bases). Trimming took off 3 bases at V and 6 bases at J, with 12 bases between the two ends. The CDR3 covers 12 residues. Germline assignment: CDR1 GTSNPN and CDR2 SVGIG (reference sequence). CDR3 in DNA: TGTGCCTGGAGCCCTCCCGGAGGCGAGCAGTACTTC. Residues: CAWSPPGGEQYF.

The V call is TRBV9, the J call TRBJ2-1, with 8 bases that match TRBD2. The germline gives CDR1 SGDLS, CDR2 YYNGEE. V shed 0 bases and J 6 bases; nucleotides not matched to a gene: 2. This CDR3 contains 14 residues. The CDR3 spells CASSVEGLANEQFF. The CDR3 DNA reads as TGTGCCAGCAGCGTAGAAGGACTAGCCAATGAGCAGTTCTTC.

This clone was detected only once. The chain uses TRBV6-5 and TRBJ1-3; the match to TRBD1 covers 7 bases. V lost 5 bases to trimming and J lost 3 bases; unmatched junction nucleotides: 1. The CDR3 has 13 residues. CDR1 and CDR2 (germline): MNHEY, SVGAGI. CDR3 protein: CASSDRVGNTIYF. The CDR3 DNA reads TGTGCCAGCAGTGACAGGGTTGGAAACACCATATATTTT.

This clone was picked up one time. This chain uses TRBV4-1 with TRBJ1-1; D unclear. The germline CDR1 and CDR2 sequences are MGHRA and YSYEKL. Trimming left V 1 base short and J 2 bases short, with 14 bases between. This CDR3 spans 16 amino acids. Here the CDR3 reads CASSQGWRDRNTEAFF. DNA of the CDR3: TGCGCCAGCAGCCAAGGATGGCGGGATCGTAACACTGAAGCTTTCTTT.

The V gene is TRBV7-2, the J gene TRBJ2-5; TRBD2 might be the D (6 bases). V was clipped by 8 bases and J by 5 bases, with 18 bases between them. The CDR3 extends over 14 amino acids. Germline V CDR1 and CDR2: SGHTA, FQGNSA. CDR3 nucleotides: TGTGCCAGCGGGGAGGTGGCCGACAGTGAGACCCAGTACTTC. This translates into CASGEVADSETQYF.